A single T cell receptor (beta chain) is shown here with its context. The target antigen is unknown. This sample was taken from a study of graft-versus-host responses after intestinal transplantation. Turning to the study itself: Those transplanted obtained multivisceral, liver-intestinal, or isolated intestinal grafts. Anti-thymocyte globulin induction, then tacrolimus and steroids for approximately 3 years, went to all recipients.

Sequenced by immunoSEQ multiplex PCR; TCRdb stores in-frame clones only, minus some. Of roughly 56,000 clones in the sample, 90% to 95% were seen once. Study results and caveats: Early after transplant, HvG declines were associated with peak levels of circulating GvH clones. Recipient-marrow GvH clones were detected, some having first appeared in ileum or blood.

The length of the CDR3 is 14 residues. Germline V gene lookup returns CDR1 SGHNT and CDR2 YENEEA. The germline V and J ends were trimmed by 2 bases and 1 base, with 8 bases remaining between them. The origin of this receptor is a human patient who received an intestinal transplant, so some T cells may come from the graft donor. This chain connects TRBV11-3 to TRBJ2-5; no clear D gene. The sample in question was PBMCs, obtained about 4 months after intestinal transplantation. In DNA form, the CDR3 reads TGTGCCAGCAGCTTACCGGGTTTCCAAGAGACCCAGTACTTC. Encoded protein: CASSLPGFQETQYF.